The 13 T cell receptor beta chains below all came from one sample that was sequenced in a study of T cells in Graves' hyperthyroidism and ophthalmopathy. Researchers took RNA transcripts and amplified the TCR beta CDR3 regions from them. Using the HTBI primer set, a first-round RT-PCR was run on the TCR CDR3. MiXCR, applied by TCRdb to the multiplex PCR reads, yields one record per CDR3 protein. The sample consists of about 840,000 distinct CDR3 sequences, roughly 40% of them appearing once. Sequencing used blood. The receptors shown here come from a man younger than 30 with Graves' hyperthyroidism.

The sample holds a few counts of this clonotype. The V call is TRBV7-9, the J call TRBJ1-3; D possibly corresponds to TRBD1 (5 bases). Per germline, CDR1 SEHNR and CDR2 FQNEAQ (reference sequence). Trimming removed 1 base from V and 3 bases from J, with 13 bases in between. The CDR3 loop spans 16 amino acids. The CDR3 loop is CASSLGGAGYGNTIYF. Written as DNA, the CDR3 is TGTGCCAGCAGCTTAGGAGGGGCGGGATATGGAAACACCATATATTTT.

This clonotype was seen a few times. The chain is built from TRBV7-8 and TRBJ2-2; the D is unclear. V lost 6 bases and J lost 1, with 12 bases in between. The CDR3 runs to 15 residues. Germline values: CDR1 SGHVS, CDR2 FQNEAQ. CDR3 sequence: CASRRWSRNTGELFF. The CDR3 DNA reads TGTGCCAGCAGGAGATGGTCGCGGAACACCGGGGAGCTGTTTTTT. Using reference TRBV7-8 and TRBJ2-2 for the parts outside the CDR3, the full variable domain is GAGVSQSPRYKVAKRGQDVALRCDPISGHVSLFWYQQALGQGPEFLTYFQNEAQLDKSGLPSDRFFAERPEGSVSTLKIQRTQQEDSAVYLCASRRWSRNTGELFFGEGSRLTVL.

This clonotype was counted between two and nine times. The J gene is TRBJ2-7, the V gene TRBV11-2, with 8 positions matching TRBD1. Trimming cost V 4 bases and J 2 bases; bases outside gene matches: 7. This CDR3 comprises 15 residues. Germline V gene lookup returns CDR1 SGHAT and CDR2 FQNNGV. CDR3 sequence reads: CASSSLDRGAYEQYF. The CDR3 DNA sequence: TGTGCCAGCAGCTCACTCGACAGGGGAGCCTACGAGCAGTACTTC.

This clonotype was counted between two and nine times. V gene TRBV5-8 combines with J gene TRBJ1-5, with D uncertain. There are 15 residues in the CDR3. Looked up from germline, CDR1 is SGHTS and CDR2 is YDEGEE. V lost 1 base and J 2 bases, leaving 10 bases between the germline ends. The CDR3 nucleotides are TGTGCCAGCAGCTTGACCCACATAGGCAATCAGCCCCAGCATTTT. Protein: CASSLTHIGNQPQHF.

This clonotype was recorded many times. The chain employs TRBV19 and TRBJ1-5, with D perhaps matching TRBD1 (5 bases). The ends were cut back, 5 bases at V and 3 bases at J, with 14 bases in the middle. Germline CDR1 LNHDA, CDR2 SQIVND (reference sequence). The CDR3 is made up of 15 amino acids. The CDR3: CASSEVGGSNQPQHF. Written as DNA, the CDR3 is TGTGCCAGTAGTGAGGTGGGGGGTTCCAATCAGCCCCAGCATTTT.

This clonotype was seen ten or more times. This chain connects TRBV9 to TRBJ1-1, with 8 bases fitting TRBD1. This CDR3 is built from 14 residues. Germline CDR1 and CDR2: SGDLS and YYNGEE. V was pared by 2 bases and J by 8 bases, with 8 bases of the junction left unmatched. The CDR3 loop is CASSVDRGVGEAFF. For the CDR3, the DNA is TGTGCCAGCAGCGTTGACAGGGGAGTTGGGGAAGCTTTCTTT.

CDR3 DNA: TGTGCCAGTAGTATAGGCGGGGCCAGGTGGGGCTACACCTTC. Its translation: CASSIGGARWGYTF. The chain couples TRBV19 to TRBJ1-2, with TRBD1 as a possible D gene (5 bases). Germline-derived CDR1 and CDR2 are LNHDA and SQIVND (reference sequence). The CDR3 length is 14 residues. V lost 1 base and J lost 8, with 14 bases in between.

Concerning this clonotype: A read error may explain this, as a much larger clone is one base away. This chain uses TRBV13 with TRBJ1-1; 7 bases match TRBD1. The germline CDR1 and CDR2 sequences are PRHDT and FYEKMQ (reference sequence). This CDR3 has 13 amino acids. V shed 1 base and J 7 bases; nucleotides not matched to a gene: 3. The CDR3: CASSLVQGLEAFF. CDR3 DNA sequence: TGTGCCAGCAGCTTAGTACAGGGGCTTGAAGCTTTCTTT.

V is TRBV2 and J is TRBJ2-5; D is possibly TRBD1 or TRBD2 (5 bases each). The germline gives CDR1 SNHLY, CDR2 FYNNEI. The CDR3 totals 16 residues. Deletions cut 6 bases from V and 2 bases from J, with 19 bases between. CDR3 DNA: TGTGCCAGCAGCCTAGGGTCCGGGACGGCACAAGAGACCCAGTACTTC. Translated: CASSLGSGTAQETQYF.

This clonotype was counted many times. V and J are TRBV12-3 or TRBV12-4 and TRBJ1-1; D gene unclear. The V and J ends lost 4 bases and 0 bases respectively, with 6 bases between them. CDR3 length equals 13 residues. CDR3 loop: CASSWGMNTEAFF. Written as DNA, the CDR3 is TGTGCCAGCAGTTGGGGAATGAACACTGAAGCTTTCTTT.

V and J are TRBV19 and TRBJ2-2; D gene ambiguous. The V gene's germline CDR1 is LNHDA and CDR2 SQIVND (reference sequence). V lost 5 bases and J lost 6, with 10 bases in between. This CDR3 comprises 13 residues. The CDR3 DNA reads TGTGCCAGTAGTTCGGGTCCATCCGGGGAGCTGTTTTTT. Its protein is CASSSGPSGELFF.

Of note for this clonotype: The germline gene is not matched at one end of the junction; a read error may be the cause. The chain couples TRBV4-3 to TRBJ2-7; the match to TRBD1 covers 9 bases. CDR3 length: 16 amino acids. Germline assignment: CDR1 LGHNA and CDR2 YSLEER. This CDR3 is CASSQAGTGSSFEQYF. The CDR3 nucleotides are TGCGCCAGCAGCCAGGCGGGGACAGGGAGTTCCTTCGAGCAGTACTTC.

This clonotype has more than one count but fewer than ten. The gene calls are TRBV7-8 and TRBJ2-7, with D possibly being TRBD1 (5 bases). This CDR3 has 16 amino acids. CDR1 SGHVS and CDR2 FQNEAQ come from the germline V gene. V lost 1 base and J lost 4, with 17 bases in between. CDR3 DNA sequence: TGTGCCAGCAGCTTAGTGGTGGACAATGGCCTGTACGAGCAGTACTTC. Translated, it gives CASSLVVDNGLYEQYF.